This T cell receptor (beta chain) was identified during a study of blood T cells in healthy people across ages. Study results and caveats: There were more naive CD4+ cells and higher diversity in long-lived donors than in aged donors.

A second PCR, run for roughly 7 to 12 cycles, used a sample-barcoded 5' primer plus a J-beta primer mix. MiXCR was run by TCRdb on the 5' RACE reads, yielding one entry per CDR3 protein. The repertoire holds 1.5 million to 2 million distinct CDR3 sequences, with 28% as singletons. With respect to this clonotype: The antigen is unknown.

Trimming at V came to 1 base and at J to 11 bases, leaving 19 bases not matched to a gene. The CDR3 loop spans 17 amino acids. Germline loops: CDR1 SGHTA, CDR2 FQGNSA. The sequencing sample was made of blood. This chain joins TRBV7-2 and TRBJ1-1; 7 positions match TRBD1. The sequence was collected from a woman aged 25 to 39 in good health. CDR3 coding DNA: TGTGCCAGCAGCTTAGAAGGAGGGGGCCAGGGATTGTTGTATGCTTTCTTT. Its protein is CASSLEGGGQGLLYAFF.